The next 17 T cell receptor beta chains were all read from a single sample in a study of blood T cell repertoires in COVID-19. Repertoires were generated with immunoSEQ multiplex PCR, while TCRdb's copy carries only in-frame clones and drops some. The data contain roughly 320,000 clones, over 85% of them singletons. The sequenced sample was peripheral blood. These receptors were collected from a woman aged 25-40 years with COVID-19, enrolled during active disease.

The chain couples TRBV3-1 (or the pseudogene TRBV3-2) to TRBJ2-5; D is possibly TRBD1 (7 bases). The germline V gene has CDR1 LGHDT and CDR2 YNNKEL (reference sequence). V lost 3 bases and J lost 1, with 12 bases in between. The CDR3 is 15 amino acids. CDR3 DNA sequence: TGTGCCAGCAGCCAGGAGGGGGCATCCCAAGAGACCCAGTACTTC. This translates into CASSQEGASQETQYF.

The chain employs TRBV6-1 and TRBJ1-2, with 9 bases aligning to TRBD1. Germline values: CDR1 MNHNS, CDR2 SASEGT. The length of the CDR3 is 16 residues. The junction had 5 bases not matched to a gene; V was cut back by 1 base and J by 2 bases. The CDR3 DNA reads as TGTGCCAGCAGTGAAGGGTGGGACAGGGTCAACTATGGCTACACCTTC. Its protein is CASSEGWDRVNYGYTF.

Here the CDR3 DNA reads TGTGCCAGCAGCCTTGACAGGGGGGTTTGGGGCCAAGAGACCCAGTACTTC. Translation gives CASSLDRGVWGQETQYF. The chain recombines TRBV5-4 with TRBJ2-5, with 9 bases fitting TRBD1. J gave up 1 base and V 4 bases, and 11 bases lay outside the gene matches. Per germline, CDR1 SGHNT and CDR2 YYREEE (reference sequence). The CDR3 covers 17 residues.

This clone has a handful of counts. The gene calls are TRBV3-1 (or the pseudogene TRBV3-2) and TRBJ1-2, with D maybe TRBD1 (5 bases). Trimming pared 5 bases from V and 4 bases from J, leaving 14 bases between. The CDR3 length is 14 residues. Germline CDR1 and CDR2: LGHDT and YNNKEL (reference sequence). This chain's CDR3 is CASSDREGSYGYTF. DNA of the CDR3: TGTGCCAGCAGCGATCGGGAGGGGTCCTATGGCTACACCTTC.

The chain uses TRBV11-3 and TRBJ2-3; possibly TRBD2 for D (6 bases). CDR1 is SGHNT and CDR2 is YENEEA in the germline V gene. This CDR3 is built from 16 residues. V lost 1 base to trimming and J lost 4 bases, with 15 bases between them. CDR3 region: CASSLGLPERADTQYF. Written as DNA, the CDR3 is TGTGCCAGCAGCTTAGGACTCCCGGAGCGGGCAGATACGCAGTATTTT.

The rearrangement uses TRBV5-5 and TRBJ2-3; 11 nucleotides align to TRBD2. Germline assignment: CDR1 SGHKS and CDR2 YYEKEE (reference sequence). With 4 bases clipped from V and 0 bases from J, the junction kept 4 bases outside the gene matches. The CDR3 is 16 residues long. CDR3 sequence: CASSLTSGASTDTQYF. Written as DNA, the CDR3 is TGTGCCAGCAGCCTGACTAGCGGGGCTAGCACAGATACGCAGTATTTT.

This chain uses TRBV27 with TRBJ1-5; D gene uncertain. The CDR3 spans 13 residues. The germline V and J ends were trimmed by 0 bases and 9 bases, with 9 bases remaining between them. The germline gives CDR1 MNHEY, CDR2 SMNVEV (reference sequence). The CDR3 protein is CASSLSIGRPQHF. As DNA, the CDR3 is TGTGCCAGCAGTTTATCAATCGGTCGGCCCCAGCATTTT.

The chain links TRBV5-1 to TRBJ1-1, with 7 bases aligning to TRBD1. The germline CDR1 and CDR2 sequences are SGHRS and YFSETQ. This CDR3 has 15 amino acids. V gave up 3 bases and J gave up 3 bases; unmatched junction bases: 8. CDR3 DNA sequence: TGCGCCAGCAGCTCTGGACAGGCCCGGGACACTGAAGCTTTCTTT. Protein: CASSSGQARDTEAFF.

The chain links TRBV6-1 to TRBJ1-4; 9 bases are shared with TRBD1. V lost 4 bases to trimming and J lost 0 bases; unmatched junction nucleotides: 3. The CDR3 is 16 residues long. Germline values: CDR1 MNHNS, CDR2 SASEGT. The CDR3 sequence: CASSVGTGTTNEKLFF. CDR3 nucleotide sequence: TGTGCCAGCAGTGTCGGGACAGGGACAACTAATGAAAAACTGTTTTTT.

V and J are TRBV18 and TRBJ1-6, with TRBD1 matching 7 bases. The CDR3 has 14 amino acids. The germline gives CDR1 KGHSH, CDR2 LQKENI. V lost 2 bases and J lost 9; bases outside the gene matches: 4. The CDR3 nucleotides are TGTGCCAGCTCACCATCAGGGGGAGTTTCACCCCTCCACTTT. Protein: CASSPSGGVSPLHF.

V and J are TRBV5-6 and TRBJ2-7, with 7 bases identical to TRBD1. Unmatched junction bases numbered 9, after V lost 4 bases and J lost 2 bases. CDR1 and CDR2 from the germline V gene are SGHDT and YYEEEE. The CDR3 length is 15 residues. The CDR3 sequence: CASSQDREITYEQYV. The DNA for the CDR3 is TGTGCCAGCAGCCAAGACAGGGAGATCACCTACGAGCAGTACGTC.

The J gene is TRBJ1-2, the V gene TRBV27; a weak D match, TRBD1 (6 bases). CDR1 and CDR2 from the germline V gene are MNHEY and SMNVEV (reference sequence). The CDR3 has 12 residues. The V end was cut by 3 bases, the J end by 6 bases, with 8 bases between. CDR3 loop: CASSFKGDGYTF. DNA of the CDR3: TGTGCCAGCAGTTTTAAGGGGGATGGCTACACCTTC.

The J gene is TRBJ1-6, the V gene TRBV2; tentative D call: TRBD1 (5 bases). Germline CDR1 is SNHLY and CDR2 is FYNNEI. V was clipped by 6 bases and J by 0 bases, with 12 bases between them. This CDR3 comprises 16 residues. CDR3 residues: CASRLTESSYNSPLHF. DNA for the CDR3: TGTGCCAGCAGATTGACAGAGAGCTCCTATAATTCACCCCTCCACTTT.

This clone is a singleton in its sample. This sequence joins TRBV12-3 or TRBV12-4 and TRBJ1-2; D unresolved. V gave up 5 bases and J gave up 5 bases, with 12 bases separating them. The CDR3 covers 13 residues. CDR3 amino acids: CASSHTPGYGYTF. The CDR3 DNA follows: TGTGCCAGCAGTCACACCCCGGGATATGGCTACACCTTC.

The chain combines TRBV5-8 with TRBJ2-3; 7 nucleotides align to TRBD1. J gave up 2 bases and V 0 bases, and 3 bases lay outside the gene matches. This CDR3 region has 15 residues. CDR1 is SGHTS, CDR2 YDEGEE, per germline. CDR3 protein: CASSLGRGITDTQYF. The CDR3 coding sequence is TGTGCCAGCAGCTTGGGCAGGGGGATCACAGATACGCAGTATTTT.

The chain has TRBV19 and TRBJ1-4; TRBD1 agrees at 9 bases. This CDR3 has 14 amino acids. Germline CDR1 is LNHDA and CDR2 is SQIVND (reference sequence). V trimming: 3 bases; J trimming: 12 bases; junction bases outside the gene matches: 8. CDR3 coding DNA: TGTGCCAGTAGTATGGGACAGGGTCTCTCGGAACTGTTTTTT. Translating it yields CASSMGQGLSELFF.

The genes are TRBV9 and TRBJ2-7; TRBD1 agrees at 7 bases. The CDR3 consists of 15 residues. V lost 3 bases, J lost 0 bases, and 6 bases stayed unmatched. Looked up from germline, CDR1 is SGDLS and CDR2 is YYNGEE. The CDR3 protein is CASSAGQAYSYEQYF. The CDR3 DNA is TGTGCCAGCAGCGCAGGACAGGCGTACTCCTACGAGCAGTACTTC.